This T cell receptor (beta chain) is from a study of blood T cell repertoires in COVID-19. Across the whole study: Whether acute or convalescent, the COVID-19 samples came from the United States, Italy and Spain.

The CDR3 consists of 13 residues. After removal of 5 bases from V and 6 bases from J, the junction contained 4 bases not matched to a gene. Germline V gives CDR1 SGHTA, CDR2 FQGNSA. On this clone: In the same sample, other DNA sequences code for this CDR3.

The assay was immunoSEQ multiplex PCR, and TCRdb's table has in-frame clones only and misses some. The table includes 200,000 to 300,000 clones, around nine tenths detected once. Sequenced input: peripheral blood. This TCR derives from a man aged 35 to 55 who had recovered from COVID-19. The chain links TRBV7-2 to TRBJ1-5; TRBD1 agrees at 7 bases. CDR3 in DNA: TGTGCCAGCAGCCTTGACAGGGTTCAGCCCCAGCATTTT. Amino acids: CASSLDRVQPQHF.